This T cell receptor (beta chain) appears in the sequencing data of a study of somatic mutations in cytotoxic T cells in rheumatoid arthritis. Study information: Prior to any treatment and right after diagnosis, patient blood (about 30 ml EDTA) was drawn.

Assay: immunoSEQ multiplex PCR; the TCRdb copy retains only in-frame clones and omits some. The sample holds 27,000 or so clones, about 88% seen once. Concerning this clone itself: Antigen: not known.

Purity of the CD4+ and CD8+ cells, isolated by positive magnetic bead selection, was checked by flow cytometry. CDR1 and CDR2 (germline): LGHNA, YNFKEQ. Trimming cost V 1 base and J 8 bases; bases outside gene matches: 3. The CDR3 extends over 14 amino acids. Points from the study as a whole: Clonality of CD8+ cells rose with age in rheumatoid arthritis patients but not healthy controls.

The sample was CD8+ T cells sorted from blood. This sequence was found in an adult with rheumatoid arthritis. This sequence joins TRBV4-2 and TRBJ2-1, with 9 bases lining up with TRBD2. The CDR3 DNA reads TGTGCCAGCAGCCAAGGTCTAGCGGGATATGAGCAGTTCTTC. Translated, it gives CASSQGLAGYEQFF.